The 9 T cell receptor beta chains listed next were all sequenced from one sample in a study of CD8 T cells in cerebrospinal fluid in Alzheimer's disease. TCRdb reprocessed the 10x single-cell sequencing reads and keeps a single row for each CDR3 protein, giving no DNA. The sample holds over a thousand distinct CDR3 sequences. The sample consisted of cerebrospinal fluid. Receptors originate from a human donor with Parkinson's disease.

This clonotype is medium-sized by frequency. V usage is TRBV7-3 and J usage is TRBJ2-1; TCRdb names TRBD1, which stays unverified in the absence of DNA. Per germline, CDR1 SGHTA and CDR2 FQGTGA. The CDR3 extends over 14 amino acids. The CDR3 sequence: CASSFVSSNNEQFF.

The chain employs TRBV19 and TRBJ1-1; the TRBD1 assignment by TCRdb is unverifiable without DNA. Germline CDR1 reads LNHDA; CDR2 reads SQIVND (reference sequence). The CDR3 runs to 16 residues. The CDR3 sequence is CASSRTGSSMNTEAFF.

V is TRBV7-9 and J is TRBJ2-1; no DNA is available, so the TRBD2 call from TCRdb remains unchecked. Looked up from germline, CDR1 is SEHNR and CDR2 is FQNEAQ (reference sequence). This CDR3 spans 16 amino acids. The CDR3 region is CASTRIIAGYYNEQFF.

This clonotype is medium-sized (0.01 to 0.1%) by frequency. V usage is TRBV7-2 and J usage is TRBJ2-2. This CDR3 comprises 15 residues. Germline values: CDR1 SGHTA, CDR2 FQGNSA. The CDR3 sequence is CASSYRGVNTGELFF.

Its frequency marks this clonotype as large (0.1 to 1%). CDR3 in amino acids: CATSRSGVTGKKEAFF. This chain links TRBV2 with TRBJ1-1; TCRdb picks TRBD1, but there is no DNA to check that call. CDR1 is SNHLY, CDR2 FYNNEI, per germline. The CDR3 has 16 residues.

This clonotype is labeled medium-sized based on frequency. The gene calls are TRBV28 and TRBJ2-7; TCRdb names TRBD1, which stays unverified in the absence of DNA. CDR1 is MDHEN and CDR2 is SYDVKM in the germline V gene. There are 13 residues in the CDR3. The CDR3 sequence: CASRVTGSDEQYF.

This clonotype is large (0.1 to 1%) by frequency. V usage is TRBV6-1 and J usage is TRBJ1-2; the TCRdb D gene call, TRBD1, has no DNA to confirm it. Germline CDR1 is MNHNS and CDR2 is SASEGT. The CDR3 spans 17 residues. The CDR3 here is CASSEGLQLEGVYGYTF.

This clonotype is identified as medium-sized from frequency. The chain links TRBV7-6 to TRBJ2-7; TCRdb returns TRBD1, unconfirmable since there is no DNA. CDR3 length: 14 residues. Per germline, CDR1 SGHVS and CDR2 FNYEAQ. The CDR3 reads CASSLSGGAYEQYF. Full variable domain (outside the CDR3, taken from reference TRBV7-6 and TRBJ2-7): GAGVSQSPRYKVTKRGQDVALRCDPISGHVSLYWYRQALGQGPEFLTYFNYEAQQDKSGLPNDRFSAERPEGSISTLTIQRTEQRDSAMYRCASSLSGGAYEQYFGPGTRLTVT.

In terms of frequency, this clonotype is medium-sized (0.01 to 0.1%). J is TRBJ2-1 and V is TRBV6-5; TCRdb proposes TRBD2, but this gene call is untestable without DNA. The CDR3 length is 16 residues. Germline loops: CDR1 MNHEY, CDR2 SVGAGI. CDR3 protein: CASSYDSSGVYNEQFF.